The subject of this entry is one T cell receptor beta chain. What it binds is unknown. Repertoires were generated with immunoSEQ multiplex PCR, while TCRdb's copy carries only in-frame clones and drops some. The sample comprises about 69,000 clones, roughly 87% of which are singletons, and less than 3% rests with the top ten. The data are from a study of OX40 agonist ivuxolimab in advanced cancers. Study context: Past anti-PD-1, anti-PD-L1 or anti-CTLA-4 therapy was accepted, and 40% had received some.

Study-wide findings and caveats: The CD4+ and CD8+ T cells in the blood had expanded clonally by week 6 at 0.1 to 3.0 mg/kg.

Germline CDR1 and CDR2: MNHNY and SVGAGI (reference sequence). Trimming shortened V by 6 bases and J by 8 bases, and 13 bases separated the two germline ends. CDR3 length equals 12 residues. The V and J genes are TRBV6-6 and TRBJ1-2, with D maybe TRBD1 (5 bases). Sequences were derived from CD4+ or CD8+ T cells sorted from blood, sampled in a trial of the OX40 agonist ivuxolimab. This receptor was taken from an adult with an advanced solid tumor such as melanoma, head and neck, liver or kidney cancer. The CDR3, as DNA: TGTGCCAGCAGAAGGGACCTCGAGGGCTACACCTTC. This gives the protein CASRRDLEGYTF.